This T cell receptor (beta chain) comes out of a study of cytomegalovirus exposure and HLA in healthy donors. CDR1 is MNHEY, CDR2 SMNVEV, per germline (reference sequence). The V end lost 3 bases, the J end lost 7 bases, and 16 bases lay between the germline ends. This CDR3 is built from 14 residues. PCR amplification relied on 60 Vbeta primers (plus 13 Jbeta primers). The data were produced by immunoSEQ multiplex PCR, yet TCRdb's version contains in-frame clones alone and is incomplete. This table has 150,000 to 200,000 clones, 75% to 85% appearing once. This receptor was obtained from a boy between 10 and 17 years old in good health and CMV-seronegative. Sample: PBMCs. V is TRBV27 and J is TRBJ2-7; no clear D. As DNA, the CDR3 is TGTGCCAGCAGTTTGAGGTCCTTAGGAGAGGAGCAGTACTTC. Amino acid sequence: CASSLRSLGEEQYF.